This T cell receptor beta chain was identified in a study of blood T cell repertoires in COVID-19. Study details: COVID-19 samples, acute and convalescent, were from the United States, Italy and Spain. The cDNA or gDNA used as material had been derived from T cells, B-cell-depleted T cells, or PBMCs.

This CDR3 has 15 residues. The V segment lost 7 bases and the J segment 3 bases; nucleotides outside the gene matches: 11. Germline loops: CDR1 MDHEN, CDR2 SYDVKM. How the authors handled the data: Cell counts per sample came from amplifying reference gene primers. TCRdb keeps only in-frame clones here, not all; method: immunoSEQ multiplex PCR. The V and J calls and clone size are taken from that table; D and trimming were inferred from the DNA. The sample lists roughly 180,000 clones, approximately 90% seen once, with roughly 4% in the top ten. The chain has TRBV28 and TRBJ2-7; TRBD2 matches at 8 bases. The material sequenced was peripheral blood. The clonotype originates from a woman aged 25 to 45 with acute or convalescent COVID-19. The CDR3 DNA sequence: TGTGCCAGCAAGGGGCCGGGACTAGTGTTCTACGAGCAGTACTTC. The encoded protein is CASKGPGLVFYEQYF.